Listed here are 20 T cell receptor beta chains from one sample, sequenced in a study of regulatory T cells in long-lasting Graves disease (dated by TCRdb to the early 2020s). The label giving this sample's time point can be read as: persistent/refractory GD, antithyroid drugs over 5 years with positive TRAb. For both TCR sequencing and RNA sequencing, RNA was extracted from PBMCs in TRIzol. The method behind the library was multiplex PCR. Sequencing instrument: Illumina HiSeq 4000. iRepertoire HTBI primers and Arm-PCR amplification of CDR3 regions were used to construct TCR beta libraries. The raw public reads went through TCRdb reprocessing: fastp at Q25, MiXCR clone calling, in-frame beta chains kept. Each entry is one CDR3 protein sequence, shown with its most common DNA and genes. The sample profile shows under 450,000 distinct CDR3 sequences; less than 30% of them were found once. Around 30% of the sample comes from the top ten.

The specimen was peripheral blood mononuclear cells (PBMCs), collected when the disease was refractory, from a patient treated with antithyroid drugs. Every receptor here comes from a woman in her 40s with Graves disease. Donor details come from another sample of the same person, matched by shared clones.

The sample holds a few counts of this clonotype. The chain uses TRBV29-1 and TRBJ2-7, with 7 bases matching TRBD1. The germline V gene encodes CDR1 SQVTM and CDR2 ANQGSEA. J gave up 3 bases and V 6 bases, and 5 bases lay outside the gene matches. The CDR3 has 12 residues. In DNA, the CDR3 is TGCAGCGTCGTGACAGGGAACTACGAGCAGTACTTC. The encoded protein is CSVVTGNYEQYF.

This clonotype appeared many times. The rearrangement joins TRBV11-2 to TRBJ2-5; 8 nucleotides align to TRBD2. Trimming cost V 3 bases and J 5 bases; bases outside gene matches: 8. The CDR3 runs to 15 residues. CDR1 and CDR2 from the germline V gene are SGHAT and FQNNGV. The DNA of the CDR3 is TGTGCCAGCAGCTTCGGAGCGGGAGTCTTGGAGACCCAGTACTTC. Amino acid sequence: CASSFGAGVLETQYF.

This clonotype was detected many times. The rearrangement uses TRBV12-3 or TRBV12-4 and TRBJ2-7; D remains unclear. Trimming shortened V by 5 bases and J by 6 bases, and 11 bases separated the two germline ends. The CDR3 length is 12 residues. CDR3 region: CASSPNPFEQYF. CDR3 nucleotide sequence: TGTGCCAGCAGTCCCAATCCTTTCGAGCAGTACTTC.

This clonotype was counted only a few times. The rearrangement links TRBV7-9 to TRBJ1-1, with 11 bases that match TRBD1. CDR3 size: 18 residues. The germline gives CDR1 SEHNR, CDR2 FQNEAQ (reference sequence). Trimming at V came to 1 base and at J to 7 bases, leaving 14 bases not matched to a gene. Here the CDR3 reads CASSLVWLGTGGNDEAFF. The CDR3 DNA follows: TGTGCCAGCAGCTTAGTTTGGTTGGGGACAGGGGGTAATGATGAAGCTTTCTTT.

J is TRBJ2-7 and V is TRBV6-5; TRBD1 aligns across 9 bases. The germline gives CDR1 MNHEY, CDR2 SVGAGI. With V trimmed by 2 bases and J by 5 bases, 7 bases remained unmatched. The CDR3 consists of 15 residues. The DNA for the CDR3 is TGTGCCAGCAGTTACGGGACAGGGTCTTCCAACGAGCAGTACTTC. It encodes CASSYGTGSSNEQYF.

The table lists this clonotype with many counts. The rearrangement uses TRBV28 and TRBJ1-2; D uncertain. V was clipped by 6 bases and J by 8 bases, with 13 bases between them. The CDR3 totals 12 residues. Per germline, CDR1 MDHEN and CDR2 SYDVKM. Here the CDR3 reads CASRRILSGYTF. The CDR3 DNA sequence: TGTGCCAGCAGGCGAATATTATCCGGCTACACCTTC.

This clonotype was counted between two and nine times. This chain uses TRBV29-1 with TRBJ1-1; tentative D call: TRBD1 (5 bases). The germline V and J ends were trimmed by 5 bases and 3 bases, with 10 bases remaining between them. Germline lookup yields CDR1 SQVTM and CDR2 ANQGSEA. This CDR3 region has 12 residues. CDR3: CSVSDIYTEAFF. In nucleotides, the CDR3 is TGCAGCGTTTCGGACATATACACTGAAGCTTTCTTT.

This clonotype has ten or more counts. The chain uses TRBV2 and TRBJ2-6, with D maybe TRBD2 (5 bases). V dropped 7 bases and J dropped 2 bases, with 12 bases sitting between them. The CDR3 has 15 residues. Germline V CDR1 and CDR2: SNHLY, FYNNEI. Here the CDR3 reads CASNEGSTGANVLTF. In DNA form, the CDR3 reads TGTGCCAGCAATGAGGGCTCAACTGGGGCCAACGTCCTGACTTTC.

This clonotype was recorded many times. The genes are TRBV28 and TRBJ1-2, with D uncertain. Germline V gene sequence: CDR1 MDHEN, CDR2 SYDVKM. This CDR3 has 16 residues. V was cut by 3 bases and J by 6 bases, with 20 bases left in between. The CDR3 nucleotides are TGTGCCAGCAGTTTCCGAAACCGAGGAGGGCATAATGGCTACACCTTC. It yields the protein CASSFRNRGGHNGYTF.

This clonotype was observed once. A read error may be the cause here, since a much bigger clone is one base away. The chain employs TRBV6-5 and TRBJ1-1; unclear D gene. Germline V gene lookup returns CDR1 MNHEY and CDR2 SVGAGI. The CDR3 covers 11 residues. V gave up 4 bases and J gave up 11 bases, with 11 bases separating them. CDR3 sequence: CASSCPGPAFF. Written as DNA, the CDR3 is TGTGCCAGCAGTTGCCCGGGCCCGGCTTTCTTT.

The chain uses TRBV6-1 and TRBJ2-4, with 8 bases that match TRBD1. The CDR3 sequence is 14 residues long. Trimming cost V 6 bases and J 2 bases; bases outside gene matches: 3. Germline V lookup: CDR1 MNHNS, CDR2 SASEGT. CDR3 nucleotide sequence: TGTGCCAGCAGCGGGACAGGCCCCAAAAACATTCAGTACTTC. Encoded protein: CASSGTGPKNIQYF.

The chain has TRBV7-2 and TRBJ2-7; 12 bases are a match to TRBD2. Germline trimming cut 4 bases from V and 5 bases from J; bases unmatched to any gene: 9. The CDR3 spans 16 residues. CDR1 and CDR2 from the germline V gene are SGHTA and FQGNSA. The CDR3 loop reads CASSYLRTSGNHEQYF. CDR3 sequence (DNA): TGTGCCAGCAGCTACCTGCGGACTAGCGGGAACCACGAGCAGTACTTC.

This clonotype was picked up a small number of times. V gene TRBV19 combines with J gene TRBJ2-2; D is uncertain. The CDR3 has 16 residues. Germline values: CDR1 LNHDA, CDR2 SQIVND (reference sequence). V was pared by 3 bases and J by 2 bases, with 13 bases between. CDR3 sequence reads: CASSIRTELNTGELFF. As DNA, the CDR3 is TGTGCCAGTAGTATCCGGACGGAACTTAACACCGGGGAGCTGTTTTTT.

This clonotype occurred many times. The CDR3 DNA is TGTGCCAGCAGCCGTGGGGGGGGCCCTCAAGAGACCCAGTACTTC. Encoded protein: CASSRGGGPQETQYF. The chain carries TRBV28 and TRBJ2-5, with D tentatively TRBD2 (7 bases). The CDR3 totals 15 residues. Germline V lookup: CDR1 MDHEN, CDR2 SYDVKM. Trimming took 6 bases from V and 2 from J, leaving 16 bases between them.

The rearrangement uses TRBV20-1 and TRBJ2-2, with D unresolved. The CDR3 extends over 16 amino acids. Germline assignment: CDR1 DFQATT and CDR2 SNEGSKA (reference sequence). V lost 3 bases and J 2 bases, leaving 16 bases between the germline ends. CDR3 residues: CSASGRLGLNTGELFF. DNA for the CDR3: TGCAGTGCTAGCGGTCGCCTCGGCCTTAACACCGGGGAGCTGTTTTTT.

V and J are TRBV6-2 or TRBV6-3 and TRBJ1-2; tentative D call: TRBD1 (5 bases). The CDR3 contains 13 residues. Trimming cost V 2 bases and J 6 bases, with 10 bases left between them. Germline V gene lookup returns CDR1 MNHEY and CDR2 SVGEGT. The DNA of the CDR3 is TGTGCCAGCAGTTACGTCCCCAGGGATGGCTACACCTTC. Amino acids: CASSYVPRDGYTF.

This clonotype was counted at least ten times. The CDR3 DNA is TGCAGTGCGCTCAAGACCACTGAAGCTTTCTTT. Translated, it gives CSALKTTEAFF. This chain uses TRBV20-1 with TRBJ1-1, with unresolved D. V was clipped by 6 bases and J by 4 bases, with 9 bases between them. The CDR3 has 11 amino acids. Germline CDR1 and CDR2: DFQATT and SNEGSKA (reference sequence).

This clonotype has ten or more counts. The rearrangement joins TRBV10-3 to TRBJ2-7; a weak D match, TRBD1 (5 bases). Germline CDR1 and CDR2: ENHRY and SYGVKD. There are 14 residues in the CDR3. V was shortened by 11 bases and J by 0 bases, with 17 bases between the two germline ends. CDR3 amino acids: CASRGQGSSYEQYF. CDR3 bases: TGTGCCTCACGTGGGCAGGGTAGCTCCTACGAGCAGTACTTC.

The sample holds a few counts of this clonotype. The chain recombines TRBV6-1 with TRBJ2-7; TRBD2 matches 9 bases. Germline trimming cut 11 bases from V and 4 bases from J; bases unmatched to any gene: 12. CDR1 and CDR2 (germline): MNHNS, SASEGT. The CDR3 consists of 14 residues. CDR3 bases: TGTGCCTCAGCAATCGCTAGCGGGACTTACGAGCAGTACTTC. The encoded protein is CASAIASGTYEQYF.

This chain connects TRBV5-1 to TRBJ1-1, with D possibly matching TRBD1 (5 bases). The germline V and J ends were trimmed by 2 bases and 0 bases, with 11 bases remaining between them. CDR1 SGHRS and CDR2 YFSETQ come from the germline V gene. This CDR3 comprises 15 residues. Written as DNA, the CDR3 is TGCGCCAGCAGCTTACGCCCGACAGTGAACACTGAAGCTTTCTTT. Translated, it gives CASSLRPTVNTEAFF.